This TCR beta chain is drawn from a study of beta chain features in type 1 diabetes. The whole isolated RNA underwent reverse transcription, so sequencing captured expressed TCRB transcripts. Assay used: immunoSEQ multiplex PCR; TCRdb lists only in-frame clones, some missing. The sample records 360,000 or so clones, around 20% being singletons. For this clone: The same CDR3 also results from other DNA sequences found in this sample.

V was pared by 2 bases and J by 4 bases, with 6 bases between. This CDR3 is built from 13 residues. Germline CDR1 and CDR2: GTSNPN and SVGIG (reference sequence). The chain combines TRBV30 with TRBJ2-6; D uncertain. Material: naive CD4+ T cells from blood. This receptor was identified in a woman aged 18-29 years in good health. The CDR3 nucleotides are TGTGCCTGGAGTCCAAGCGGGGCCAACGTCCTGACTTTC. Amino acid sequence: CAWSPSGANVLTF.